These 30 T cell receptor beta chains came from one sample sequenced in a study of blood T cell repertoires in COVID-19. Profiling relied on immunoSEQ multiplex PCR, and the TCRdb table lists in-frame clones only, not all of them. There are 120,000 to 150,000 clones in the sample; around three quarters occur only once, and roughly 13% lies in the top ten. Sequencing input: peripheral blood. These receptors came from an elderly man with acute or convalescent COVID-19.

The chain recombines TRBV7-7 with TRBJ2-1, with D tentatively TRBD2 (6 bases). The germline V gene has CDR1 SSHAT and CDR2 FNYEAQ (reference sequence). The V end was cut by 3 bases, the J end by 10 bases, with 16 bases between. The CDR3 has 14 residues. The CDR3 DNA sequence: TGTGCCAGCAGCTTGGGCGGGGCAGGGACCGAGCAGTTCTTC. Its translation: CASSLGGAGTEQFF.

J is TRBJ2-5 and V is TRBV24-1; 10 nucleotides align to TRBD1. The CDR3 loop spans 15 amino acids. With V trimmed by 6 bases and J by 4 bases, 7 bases remained unmatched. Germline V gene sequence: CDR1 KGHDR, CDR2 SFDVKD. CDR3 coding DNA: TGTGCCACCAGTCCGGGACAGGGGTCCGGAGAGACCCAGTACTTC. This encodes CATSPGQGSGETQYF.

V is TRBV6-2 or TRBV6-3 and J is TRBJ1-1, with D unresolved. V shed 6 bases and J shed 4 bases, with 9 bases lying between them. The germline CDR1 and CDR2 sequences are MNHEY and SVGEGT. The CDR3 totals 12 residues. The CDR3 region has the DNA TGTGCCAGCAGCCCCCTGCGCACTGAAGCTTTCTTT. As protein: CASSPLRTEAFF.

This rearrangement joins TRBV7-9 to TRBJ1-6, with a tentative D call TRBD1 (5 bases). Germline V lookup: CDR1 SEHNR, CDR2 FQNEAQ (reference sequence). There are 15 residues in the CDR3. V was trimmed by 6 bases and J by 6 bases, leaving 15 bases between them. DNA of the CDR3: TGTGCCAGCAGGACAGACAGCTATGGTAATTCACCCCTCCACTTT. Protein: CASRTDSYGNSPLHF.

The chain uses TRBV7-2 and TRBJ2-2; D might be TRBD2 (6 bases). Trimming removed 3 bases from V and 5 bases from J, with 16 bases in between. This CDR3 spans 16 amino acids. Germline V gene sequence: CDR1 SGHTA, CDR2 FQGNSA. The DNA of the CDR3 is TGTGCCAGCAGCTTCCATGAGGGAGGTGCTACCGGGGAGCTGTTTTTT. Translating it yields CASSFHEGGATGELFF.

The chain joins TRBV13 to TRBJ1-3; D is undetermined. The CDR3 has 15 residues. Germline V gives CDR1 PRHDT, CDR2 FYEKMQ (reference sequence). The germline V and J ends were trimmed by 4 bases and 0 bases, with 10 bases remaining between them. In DNA, the CDR3 is TGTGCCAGCAGCTACCGGGGTCCCTCTGGAAACACCATATATTTT. Residues: CASSYRGPSGNTIYF.

The chain carries TRBV5-1 and TRBJ2-7, with TRBD2 identical over 9 bases. Germline V gene lookup returns CDR1 SGHRS and CDR2 YFSETQ. Losses at the gene ends were 0 bases for V and 5 bases for J; bases not matched to a gene: 9. This CDR3 region has 16 residues. The DNA of the CDR3 is TGCGCCAGCAGCTTGGCCGTGATAGCGGGGGTTAACGAGCAGTACTTC. It yields the protein CASSLAVIAGVNEQYF.

The chain recombines TRBV27 with TRBJ1-6, with D hard to call. CDR3 length equals 17 residues. The germline V gene encodes CDR1 MNHEY and CDR2 SMNVEV (reference sequence). The ends were cut back, 2 bases at V and 4 bases at J, with 15 bases in the middle. CDR3 in DNA: TGTGCCAGCAGTTTAGCGGGCAGTGGGAGGTATAATTCACCCCTCCACTTT. This sequence encodes CASSLAGSGRYNSPLHF.

The CDR3: CASSPQGSEKLFF. CDR3 DNA: TGTGCCAGCTCACCGCAGGGTTCTGAAAAACTGTTTTTT. V and J are TRBV18 and TRBJ1-4; TRBD1 is a possible D gene (5 bases). With 3 bases removed from V and 7 bases from J, the gap between germline ends came to 9 bases. CDR1 is KGHSH, CDR2 LQKENI, per germline. CDR3 length: 13 amino acids. Supplemented by reference TRBV18 and TRBJ1-4, the full variable domain reads NAGVMQNPRHLVRRRGQEARLRCSPMKGHSHVYWYRQLPEEGLKFMVYLQKENIIDESGMPKERFSAEFPKEGPSILRIQQVVRGDSAAYFCASSPQGSEKLFFGSGTQLSVL.

In its sample, this clone was seen a few times. CDR3 protein: CASSLAGSTGELFF. The CDR3 bases are TGTGCCAGCAGCTTGGCTGGTAGCACCGGGGAGCTGTTTTTT. The V gene is TRBV5-8, the J gene TRBJ2-2; D is undetermined. The germline V and J ends were trimmed by 0 bases and 4 bases, with 7 bases remaining between them. This CDR3 contains 14 residues. Germline V CDR1 and CDR2: SGHTS, YDEGEE.

The CDR3 is CASSPQSLTEAFF. The CDR3, as DNA: TGTGCCAGCAGCCCCCAAAGCCTCACTGAAGCTTTCTTT. The chain has TRBV2 and TRBJ1-1, with D hard to call. Germline assignment: CDR1 SNHLY and CDR2 FYNNEI. CDR3 length: 13 amino acids. V lost 6 bases, J lost 4 bases, and 12 bases lay in between.

V gene TRBV3-1 (or the pseudogene TRBV3-2) combines with J gene TRBJ1-3; 7 nucleotides line up with TRBD1. The V gene end was trimmed by 6 bases and the J gene end by 3 bases; junction bases not matched to a gene: 5. The germline gives CDR1 LGHDT, CDR2 YNNKEL (reference sequence). The CDR3 covers 14 residues. The chain's CDR3 is CASSRTGDGNTIYF. For the CDR3, the DNA is TGTGCCAGCAGTCGTACAGGGGATGGAAACACCATATATTTT.

This sequence joins TRBV6-5 and TRBJ1-1; D is undetermined. The CDR3 loop spans 15 amino acids. The germline V and J ends were trimmed by 6 bases and 5 bases, with 19 bases remaining between them. Germline V CDR1 and CDR2: MNHEY, SVGAGI. In nucleotides, the CDR3 is TGTGCCAGCAGCGAGGGAAGAAGGGCAATTACTGAAGCTTTCTTT. This gives the protein CASSEGRRAITEAFF.

The chain recombines TRBV14 with TRBJ2-7, with D unresolved. There are 14 residues in the CDR3. Per germline, CDR1 SGHDN and CDR2 FVKESK. V lost 0 bases, J lost 7 bases, and 13 bases lay in between. CDR3 protein: CASSQDLGRFEQYF. The CDR3 region has the DNA TGTGCCAGCAGCCAAGATCTGGGCCGTTTTGAGCAGTACTTC. Variable domain in full (rest from reference TRBV14 and TRBJ2-7): EAGVTQFPSHSVIEKGQTVTLRCDPISGHDNLYWYRRVMGKEIKFLLHFVKESKQDESGMPNNRFLAERTGGTYSTLKVQPAELEDSGVYFCASSQDLGRFEQYFGPGTRLTVT.

The CDR3 region is CSASRSYFRGNQPQHF. CDR3 coding DNA: TGCAGTGCTAGTCGGTCCTATTTCAGGGGGAATCAGCCCCAGCATTTT. This chain joins TRBV20-1 and TRBJ1-5; 7 bases fit TRBD1. Germline loops: CDR1 DFQATT, CDR2 SNEGSKA (reference sequence). There are 16 residues in the CDR3. V gave up 3 bases and J gave up 4 bases; unmatched junction bases: 12.

The rearrangement joins TRBV7-7 to TRBJ2-5; D possibly corresponds to TRBD2 (6 bases). With 5 bases removed from V and 2 bases from J, the gap between germline ends came to 15 bases. Germline V lookup: CDR1 SSHAT, CDR2 FNYEAQ (reference sequence). The CDR3 length is 15 residues. CDR3 protein: CASSQAGISQETQYF. CDR3 in DNA: TGTGCCAGCAGCCAGGCGGGGATAAGTCAAGAGACCCAGTACTTC.

This rearrangement joins TRBV2 to TRBJ1-6, with D unresolved. CDR3 length equals 16 residues. V was cut by 2 bases and J by 7 bases, with 15 bases left in between. The germline V gene has CDR1 SNHLY and CDR2 FYNNEI. The CDR3 sequence is CASSENGPRGNSPLHF. As DNA, the CDR3 is TGTGCCAGCAGTGAAAACGGGCCTCGGGGAAATTCACCCCTCCACTTT.

This clone was detected only a few times. This chain links TRBV5-1 with TRBJ2-5; 7 bases map to TRBD1. The CDR3 loop spans 15 amino acids. Trimming took 5 bases from V and 3 from J; bases not matched to a gene: 10. From germline, CDR1 is SGHRS and CDR2 YFSETQ. CDR3 in DNA: TGCGCCAGCAGTAATTCTGGGACAGAAGAAGAGACCCAGTACTTC. Protein sequence: CASSNSGTEEETQYF.

The chain combines TRBV9 with TRBJ2-7; weak D call: TRBD2 (5 bases). Germline CDR1 reads SGDLS; CDR2 reads YYNGEE. Trimming stripped 0 bases from V and 4 bases from J, with 8 bases between. The CDR3 consists of 13 residues. The CDR3 protein is CASSVDAGYEQYF. The CDR3 DNA follows: TGTGCCAGCAGCGTAGACGCGGGTTACGAGCAGTACTTC. The whole variable domain, remainder taken from reference TRBV9 and TRBJ2-7, is DSGVTQTPKHLITATGQRVTLRCSPRSGDLSVYWYQQSLDQGLQFLIQYYNGEERAKGNILERFSAQQFPDLHSELNLSSLELGDSALYFCASSVDAGYEQYFGPGTRLTVT.

The V call is TRBV6-5, the J call TRBJ2-5; 7 bases agree with TRBD1. The CDR3 length is 15 residues. In germline, CDR1 is MNHEY, CDR2 SVGAGI. The trim removed 10 bases at V and 2 bases at J, leaving 13 bases unmatched. CDR3 in amino acids: CATHRGQSRQETQYF. The CDR3 coding sequence is TGTGCCACCCACAGGGGCCAGTCTCGTCAAGAGACCCAGTACTTC.

The chain recombines TRBV3-1 (or the pseudogene TRBV3-2) with TRBJ1-6, with a weak D call TRBD1 (5 bases). CDR3 size: 15 residues. CDR1 LGHDT and CDR2 YNNKEL come from the germline V gene (reference sequence). Deletions cut 2 bases from V and 10 bases from J, with 15 bases between. CDR3 in amino acids: CASSQRGTADSPLHF. CDR3 bases: TGTGCCAGCAGCCAACGGGGGACGGCAGACTCACCCCTCCACTTT.

The genes are TRBV15 and TRBJ2-1; TRBD1 might be the D (5 bases). The ends were cut back, 1 base at V and 8 bases at J, with 6 bases in the middle. This CDR3 spans 12 amino acids. Per germline, CDR1 LNHNV and CDR2 YYDKDF (reference sequence). The CDR3 DNA reads TGTGCCACCAGCAGAGGGGGCGATGAGCAGTTCTTC. This translates into CATSRGGDEQFF. The entire variable domain, with the rest obtained from reference TRBV15 and TRBJ2-1, is as follows: DAMVIQNPRYQVTQFGKPVTLSCSQTLNHNVMYWYQQKSSQAPKLLFHYYDKDFNNEADTPDNFQSRRPNTSFCFLDIRSPGLGDTAMYLCATSRGGDEQFFGPGTRLTVL.

This sequence joins TRBV19 and TRBJ1-6, with a possible D match to TRBD1 (5 bases). In germline, CDR1 is LNHDA, CDR2 SQIVND (reference sequence). V lost 7 bases and J 5 bases, leaving 12 bases between the germline ends. This CDR3 contains 14 residues. The CDR3 spells CASNRGADNSPLHF. The CDR3 DNA is TGTGCCAGTAATAGGGGCGCGGATAATTCACCCCTCCACTTT. Looking up the rest from reference TRBV19 and TRBJ1-6 gives the full variable domain: DGGITQSPKYLFRKEGQNVTLSCEQNLNHDAMYWYRQDPGQGLRLIYYSQIVNDFQKGDIAEGYSVSREKKESFPLTVTSAQKNPTAFYLCASNRGADNSPLHFGNGTRLTVT.

This clone appeared a few times. V usage is TRBV14 and J usage is TRBJ1-1; 11 nucleotides match TRBD1. V lost 4 bases to trimming and J lost 5 bases; unmatched junction nucleotides: 3. This CDR3 spans 14 amino acids. CDR1 is SGHDN and CDR2 is FVKESK in the germline V gene. The CDR3 here is CASSRTGGFTEAFF. CDR3 sequence (DNA): TGTGCCAGCAGCCGGACAGGGGGCTTTACTGAAGCTTTCTTT.

This clone was recorded once. This chain joins TRBV6-6 and TRBJ1-1, with 7 bases fitting TRBD1. This CDR3 region has 12 residues. Germline trimming cut 2 bases from V and 8 bases from J; bases unmatched to any gene: 2. Per the germline V gene, CDR1 is MNHNY and CDR2 is SVGAGI (reference sequence). The CDR3 reads CASSYKDREAFF. CDR3 bases: TGTGCCAGCAGTTACAAGGACAGGGAAGCTTTCTTT.

The rearrangement joins TRBV28 to TRBJ2-4; D possibly corresponds to TRBD1 (6 bases). CDR3 size: 15 residues. Between the trimmed V and J ends, which lost 6 bases and 3 bases, there was a span of 15 bases. CDR1 is MDHEN, CDR2 SYDVKM, per germline. The CDR3, as DNA: TGTGCCAGCAGACCCTACAGGGTCCTCAAAAACATTCAGTACTTC. Protein product: CASRPYRVLKNIQYF.

The V gene is TRBV7-8, the J gene TRBJ2-7, with a tentative D call TRBD2 (5 bases). The CDR3 extends over 15 amino acids. Germline V gene lookup returns CDR1 SGHVS and CDR2 FQNEAQ. Trimming left V 5 bases short and J 0 bases short, with 14 bases between. The chain's CDR3 is CASSPRRAFSYEQYF. As DNA, the CDR3 is TGTGCCAGCAGCCCCCGGCGGGCCTTCTCCTACGAGCAGTACTTC.

This clone was seen a few times. This chain uses TRBV2 with TRBJ2-7, with 8 bases aligning to TRBD1. Germline lookup yields CDR1 SNHLY and CDR2 FYNNEI. This CDR3 is built from 14 residues. After removal of 6 bases from V and 2 bases from J, the junction contained 6 bases not matched to a gene. The CDR3 DNA follows: TGTGCCAGCAGAACCGGGACAGGAGCCTACGAGCAGTACTTC. Its translation is CASRTGTGAYEQYF. Supplemented by reference TRBV2 and TRBJ2-7, the full variable domain reads EPEVTQTPSHQVTQMGQEVILRCVPISNHLYFYWYRQILGQKVEFLVSFYNNEISEKSEIFDDQFSVERPDGSNFTLKIRSTKLEDSAMYFCASRTGTGAYEQYFGPGTRLTVT.

This sequence joins TRBV7-2 and TRBJ2-3; D gene uncertain. The germline CDR1 and CDR2 sequences are SGHTA and FQGNSA. V lost 3 bases and J lost 6, with 13 bases in between. This CDR3 contains 14 residues. CDR3 bases: TGTGCCAGCAGCTTTCCCGGGTCACCGGATACGCAGTATTTT. Residues: CASSFPGSPDTQYF.

This clone has just a few counts. V and J are TRBV5-4 and TRBJ1-1; D perhaps matches TRBD1 (6 bases). Trimming pared 4 bases from V and 0 bases from J, leaving 13 bases between. CDR1 and CDR2 from the germline V gene are SGHNT and YYREEE (reference sequence). This CDR3 comprises 15 residues. CDR3 DNA sequence: TGTGCCAGCAGCGCCGGACAGACCATGAACACTGAAGCTTTCTTT. Encoded protein: CASSAGQTMNTEAFF.